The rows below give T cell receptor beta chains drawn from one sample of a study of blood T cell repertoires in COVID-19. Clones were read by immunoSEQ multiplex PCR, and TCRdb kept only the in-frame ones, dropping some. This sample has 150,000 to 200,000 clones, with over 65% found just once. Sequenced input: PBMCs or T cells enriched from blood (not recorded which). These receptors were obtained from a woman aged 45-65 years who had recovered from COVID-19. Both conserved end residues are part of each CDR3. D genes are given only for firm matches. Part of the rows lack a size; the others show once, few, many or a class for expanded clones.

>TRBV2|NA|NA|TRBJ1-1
CASSVQWNTEAFF
TGTGCCAGCAGTGTGCAGTGGAACACTGAAGCTTTCTTT
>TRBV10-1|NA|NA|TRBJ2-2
CASSGSGRVGELFF
TGCGCCAGCAGTGGAAGCGGACGAGTCGGGGAGCTGTTTTTT
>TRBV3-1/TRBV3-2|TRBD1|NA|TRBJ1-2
CASTRDSTNYGYTF
TGTGCCAGCACCCGGGACAGCACTAACTATGGCTACACCTTC
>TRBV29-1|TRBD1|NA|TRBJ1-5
CSVVGQGGTSGPQHF
TGCAGCGTGGTCGGACAGGGGGGGACCTCGGGGCCCCAGCATTTT
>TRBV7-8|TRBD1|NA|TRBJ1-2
CASSLLGTGGRGYTF
TGTGCCAGCAGCTTATTGGGGACAGGGGGCCGGGGCTACACCTTC
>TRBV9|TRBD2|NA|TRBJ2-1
CASSVASGLAGVHEQFF
TGTGCCAGCAGCGTAGCTTCGGGACTAGCGGGAGTACATGAGCAGTTCTTC
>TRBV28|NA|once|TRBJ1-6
CASSSDTSNSPLHF
TGTGCCAGCAGTTCGGACACCTCCAATTCACCCCTCCACTTT
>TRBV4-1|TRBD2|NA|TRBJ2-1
CASSPQGTSGRSFFF
TGCGCCAGCAGCCCACAAGGGACTAGCGGGAGGAGTTTTTTCTTC
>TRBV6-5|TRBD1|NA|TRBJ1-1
CASRWTGGRTEAFF
TGTGCCAGCAGGTGGACAGGGGGAAGGACTGAAGCTTTCTTT
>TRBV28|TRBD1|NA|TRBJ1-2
CASRSGTGLYGYTF
TGTGCCAGCAGGTCCGGGACAGGGCTCTATGGCTACACCTTC
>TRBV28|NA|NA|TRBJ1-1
CASSLQNTEAFF
TGTGCCAGCAGTTTACAGAACACTGAAGCTTTCTTT
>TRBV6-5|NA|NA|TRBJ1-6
CASTGYNSPLHF
TGTGCCAGCACGGGCTATAATTCACCCCTCCACTTT
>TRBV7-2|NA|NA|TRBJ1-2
CASSFKTGVFWWF
TGTGCCAGCAGCTTTAAGACAGGAGTCTTCTGGTGGTTC
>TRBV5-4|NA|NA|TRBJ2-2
CASSSTDTGELFF
TGTGCCAGCAGCTCGACAGATACCGGGGAGCTGTTTTTT
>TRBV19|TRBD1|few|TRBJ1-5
CASSRDRTGVNQPQHF
TGTGCCAGTAGTAGGGACCGGACAGGGGTCAATCAGCCCCAGCATTTT
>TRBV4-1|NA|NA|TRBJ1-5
CASSQEPGSGGQPQHF
TGCGCCAGCAGCCAAGAGCCAGGGTCCGGGGGTCAGCCCCAGCATTTT
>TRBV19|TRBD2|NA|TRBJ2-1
CATVPGGFYNEQFF
TGTGCCACCGTCCCCGGGGGGTTCTACAATGAGCAGTTCTTC
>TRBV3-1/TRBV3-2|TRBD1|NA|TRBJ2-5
CASSRQGVETQYF
TGTGCCAGCAGTCGCCAGGGGGTGGAGACCCAGTACTTC
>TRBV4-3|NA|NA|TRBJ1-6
CASSHPGGSYNSPLHF
TGCGCCAGCAGCCACCCCGGGGGGAGCTATAATTCACCCCTCCACTTT
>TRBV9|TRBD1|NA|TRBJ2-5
CASSEGATETQYF
TGTGCCAGCAGCGAGGGGGCGACGGAGACCCAGTACTTC
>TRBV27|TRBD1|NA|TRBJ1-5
CASSLGTGANQPQHF
TGTGCCAGCAGTTTGGGGACAGGGGCCAATCAGCCCCAGCATTTT
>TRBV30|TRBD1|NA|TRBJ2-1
CAWSVDRGGEQFF
TGTGCCTGGAGTGTAGACAGGGGTGGTGAGCAGTTCTTC
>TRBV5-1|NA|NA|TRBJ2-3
CASSRSTDTQYF
TGCGCCAGCAGCCGGAGCACAGATACGCAGTATTTT
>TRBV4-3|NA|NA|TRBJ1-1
CASSQVGAGTEAFF
TGCGCCAGCAGCCAAGTTGGGGCTGGCACTGAAGCTTTCTTT
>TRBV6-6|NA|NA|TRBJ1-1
CASSYLSEAFF
TGTGCCAGCAGTTACTTGAGTGAAGCTTTCTTT
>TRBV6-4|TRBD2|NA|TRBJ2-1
CASRPVAGGYYNEQFF
TGTGCCAGCAGGCCCGTAGCGGGGGGGTACTACAATGAGCAGTTCTTC
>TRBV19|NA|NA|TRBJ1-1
CASSISGNTEAFF
TGTGCCAGTAGTATATCAGGGAACACTGAAGCTTTCTTT
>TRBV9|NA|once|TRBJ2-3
CASSVATWGADTQYF
TGTGCCAGCAGCGTAGCTACATGGGGGGCAGATACGCAGTATTTT
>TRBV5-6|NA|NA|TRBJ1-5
CASSLWAGPQPQHF
TGTGCCAGCAGCTTGTGGGCAGGGCCACAGCCCCAGCATTTT
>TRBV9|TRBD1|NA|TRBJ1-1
CASSSRGGLNTEAFF
TGTGCCAGCAGCTCCCGAGGGGGCCTAAACACTGAAGCTTTCTTT